This is a list of T cell receptor beta chains from one sample in a study of OX40 agonist ivuxolimab in advanced cancers. TCRdb's table, derived via immunoSEQ multiplex PCR, lists solely in-frame clones and lacks some. The sample shows around 60,000 clones, roughly 84% of them seen only once. The sample was CD4+ or CD8+ T cells sorted from blood, taken in a trial of the OX40 agonist ivuxolimab. These receptors all stem from an adult with an advanced solid tumor such as melanoma, head and neck, liver or kidney cancer. Each CDR3 is given with its conserved first and last residue. D genes are given only for firm matches. Clone size is not always given. Where it is, it says once, few, many or a class for expanded clones.

V gene	D gene	clone size	J gene	CDR3 DNA	CDR3 protein
TRBV2	TRBD2	NA	TRBJ2-5	TGTGCCAGCACCAGGACTAGCGGTAAAGAGACCCAGTACTTC	CASTRTSGKETQYF
TRBV4-1	NA	NA	TRBJ2-5	TGCGCCAGCAGCTATGGGACTCTCCAAGAGACCCAGTACTTC	CASSYGTLQETQYF
TRBV5-1	TRBD1	NA	TRBJ1-2	TGCGCCAGCAGCTCAGGGACAGGGGGCGCGGTCGGCTACACCTTC	CASSSGTGGAVGYTF
TRBV29-1	NA	NA	TRBJ2-7	TGCAGCGTACACGGAAGCTCCTACGAGCAGTACTTC	CSVHGSSYEQYF
TRBV5-1	TRBD2	NA	TRBJ2-2	TGCGCCAGCAGCGGAACTAGCGGGAGGACGAACACCGGGGAGCTGTTTTTT	CASSGTSGRTNTGELFF
TRBV5-1	NA	NA	TRBJ2-3	TGCGCCAGCAGCTTGGTGGCGAGCGGTTACACAGATACGCAGTATTTT	CASSLVASGYTDTQYF
TRBV4-1	TRBD2	NA	TRBJ2-5	TGCGCCAGCAGCCAGGGGACTAGCGGGATCGTAGAGACCCAGTACTTC	CASSQGTSGIVETQYF
TRBV7-3	NA	NA	TRBJ2-5	TGTGCCAGCAGCTTAACGGGGACTCGCCAAGAGACCCAGTACTTC	CASSLTGTRQETQYF
TRBV28	TRBD1	NA	TRBJ1-2	TGTGCCAGCAGTTCGCGATGGACAGGGATTAATGGCTACACCTTC	CASSSRWTGINGYTF
TRBV6-6	NA	NA	TRBJ2-3	TGTGCCAGCAGTTACGTTGCTTTCACAGATACGCAGTATTTT	CASSYVAFTDTQYF
TRBV27	NA	NA	TRBJ2-5	TGTGCCAGCAGTCCCTTGGACACCCAAGAGACCCAGTACTTC	CASSPLDTQETQYF
TRBV2	TRBD1	NA	TRBJ2-7	TGTGCCAGCAGTGATGGGACAGGGACCTACGAGCAGTACTTC	CASSDGTGTYEQYF
TRBV10-3	TRBD1	NA	TRBJ1-4	TGTGCCATCAGTGAGAGACAGGGATCTAATGAAAAACTGTTTTTT	CAISERQGSNEKLFF
TRBV7-8	NA	NA	TRBJ1-1	TGTGCCAGCAGCCAACAACAGCGAATGAACACTGAAGCTTTCTTT	CASSQQQRMNTEAFF
TRBV5-1	TRBD1	NA	TRBJ2-7	TGCGCCAGCAGCTTGGAGGGACAGGGCGAGGAGCAGTACTTC	CASSLEGQGEEQYF
TRBV7-9	NA	NA	TRBJ2-5	TGTGCCAGCAGCTTTGGGCAGGGCCTTATCCAAGAGACCCAGTACTTC	CASSFGQGLIQETQYF
TRBV6-5	TRBD1	NA	TRBJ1-2	TGTGCCAGCAGTACCCCCGGGACAGGGGACTATGGCTACACCTTC	CASSTPGTGDYGYTF
TRBV6-5	NA	few	TRBJ1-1	TGTGCCAGCAGTTACGGCACCAGCACTGAAGCTTTCTTT	CASSYGTSTEAFF
TRBV7-2	NA	once	TRBJ1-6	TGTGCCAGCAGCTTAGGACTGCAAAATTCACCCCTCCACTTT	CASSLGLQNSPLHF
TRBV18	TRBD1	NA	TRBJ1-1	TGTGCCAGCTCGCCAAGACAGGGGGCGAACACTGAAGCTTTCTTT	CASSPRQGANTEAFF